The entry below describes one T cell receptor (beta chain). Its antigen is unidentified. This entry comes from a study of cytomegalovirus exposure and HLA in healthy donors. Study-level background: Earlier sequencing of 150 million to 200 million T cells yielded 100 million to 120 million unique TCR beta sequences. General observations from the study: Most observed TCR sequences were rare, whereas some public TCRs were detected in many donors.

The J segment lost 6 bases and the V segment lost 5 bases, leaving 8 bases of the junction unmatched. Germline CDR1 reads SGHTA; CDR2 reads FQGNSA. This CDR3 is 16 amino acids long. In the PCR, 60 Vbeta and 13 Jbeta primers were used. The method was immunoSEQ multiplex PCR; TCRdb's version includes in-frame clones alone and lacks a portion of them. This sample carries 85,000 or so clones, with around 1.1% going to the ten biggest clones. The rearrangement uses TRBV7-2 and TRBJ2-2; 11 bases agree with TRBD2. The TCR originated in a woman aged 25 to 39 in good health and CMV-seronegative. The specimen was PBMCs. This chain's CDR3 is CASSLSIAGGAGELFF. The CDR3, as DNA: TGTGCCAGCAGCCTATCAATAGCGGGAGGGGCCGGGGAGCTGTTTTTT.